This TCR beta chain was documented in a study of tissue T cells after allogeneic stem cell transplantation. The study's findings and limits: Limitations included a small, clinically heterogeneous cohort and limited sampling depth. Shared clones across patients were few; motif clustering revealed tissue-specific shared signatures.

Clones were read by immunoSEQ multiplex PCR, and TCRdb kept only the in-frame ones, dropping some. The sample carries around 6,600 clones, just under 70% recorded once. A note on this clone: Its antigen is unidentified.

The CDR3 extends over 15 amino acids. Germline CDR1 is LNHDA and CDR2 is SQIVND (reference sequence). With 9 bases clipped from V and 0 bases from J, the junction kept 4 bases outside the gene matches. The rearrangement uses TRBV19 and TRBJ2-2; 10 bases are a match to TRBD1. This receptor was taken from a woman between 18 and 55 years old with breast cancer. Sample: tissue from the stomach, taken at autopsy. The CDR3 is CASGTGVTNTGELFF. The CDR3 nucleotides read TGTGCCAGCGGGACAGGGGTCACGAACACCGGGGAGCTGTTTTTT.